Listed here are 30 T cell receptor beta chains from one sample, sequenced in a study of blood T cell repertoires in COVID-19. Assay: immunoSEQ multiplex PCR; the TCRdb copy retains only in-frame clones and omits some. The sample has about 68,000 clones, about four fifths seen once. The sequenced sample consisted of peripheral blood. The receptors here all came from a middle-aged man with active COVID-19.

This clone has just a few counts. Other DNA sequences of this sample code for an identical CDR3. The chain uses TRBV7-8 and TRBJ2-7; 14 bases match TRBD2. CDR1 and CDR2 (germline): SGHVS, FQNEAQ. V lost 3 bases, J lost 6 bases, and 1 base stayed unmatched. This CDR3 spans 14 amino acids. CDR3 in amino acids: CASSLGLAGAEQYF. The DNA of the CDR3 is TGTGCCAGCAGCTTGGGACTAGCGGGAGCCGAGCAGTACTTC.

V is TRBV6-5 and J is TRBJ2-1; D possibly corresponds to TRBD1 (6 bases). The germline V gene has CDR1 MNHEY and CDR2 SVGAGI. The CDR3 sequence is 16 residues long. Trimming cost V 4 bases and J 5 bases, with 18 bases left between them. The CDR3 reads CASSLTGRGRNNEQFF. The CDR3 DNA sequence: TGTGCCAGCAGTTTGACAGGACGGGGAAGGAACAATGAGCAGTTCTTC.

Many counts were recorded for this clone. The genes are TRBV19 and TRBJ2-2; 12 nucleotides align to TRBD2. Germline V gene sequence: CDR1 LNHDA, CDR2 SQIVND (reference sequence). The CDR3 length is 16 residues. The junction had 3 bases not matched to a gene; V was cut back by 4 bases and J by 3 bases. Here the CDR3 DNA reads TGTGCCAGTAGTAAGACTAGCGGGGGATACACCGGGGAGCTGTTTTTT. Amino acids: CASSKTSGGYTGELFF.

This clone was seen just once. CDR3 protein: CASSLGTGNEQFF. The CDR3 DNA is TGTGCCAGCAGCCTAGGAACAGGTAATGAGCAGTTCTTC. The V call is TRBV11-3, the J call TRBJ2-1; D might be TRBD1 (5 bases). The germline V gene encodes CDR1 SGHNT and CDR2 YENEEA. V was trimmed by 5 bases and J by 7 bases, leaving 12 bases between them. The CDR3 is 13 amino acids.

The genes are TRBV28 and TRBJ1-2; perhaps TRBD1 as D (6 bases). Trimming removed 4 bases from V and 8 bases from J, with 23 bases in between. The CDR3 totals 16 residues. Germline CDR1 MDHEN, CDR2 SYDVKM. The CDR3 loop reads CASSSPSTGTGGGYTF. CDR3 nucleotides: TGTGCCAGCAGTTCCCCCTCCACAGGGACGGGGGGGGGCTACACCTTC.

The chain combines TRBV27 with TRBJ1-5; TRBD1 matches 10 bases. Germline CDR1 MNHEY, CDR2 SMNVEV (reference sequence). The length of the CDR3 is 14 residues. V lost 4 bases and J lost 4; bases outside the gene matches: 1. The CDR3 DNA is TGTGCCAGCAGTTGGACAGGGGGGAATCAGCCCCAGCATTTT. It codes for CASSWTGGNQPQHF.

CDR3: CASSLVSYREQYF. The CDR3 region has the DNA TGTGCCAGCAGTTTAGTAAGTTACAGGGAGCAGTACTTC. The chain is built from TRBV12-3 or TRBV12-4 and TRBJ2-7, with D possibly TRBD1 on 5 matching bases. Trimming removed 1 base at V and 7 bases at J, with 11 bases between. The CDR3 totals 13 residues.

The V and J genes are TRBV7-2 and TRBJ1-4; weak D call: TRBD1 (5 bases). V lost 0 bases and J 7 bases, leaving 12 bases between the germline ends. The CDR3 spans 15 residues. Germline V CDR1 and CDR2: SGHTA, FQGNSA. CDR3 DNA: TGTGCCAGCAGCTTAGCGCAGGGTAGTGGTGAAAAACTGTTTTTT. Translated: CASSLAQGSGEKLFF.

The genes are TRBV6-5 and TRBJ1-2; 9 positions match TRBD1. The CDR3 runs to 14 residues. Germline CDR1 MNHEY, CDR2 SVGAGI. Unmatched junction bases numbered 6, after V lost 2 bases and J lost 8 bases. The CDR3 here is CASSYRDREGGYTF. The DNA of the CDR3 is TGTGCCAGCAGTTACCGGGACAGGGAAGGCGGCTACACCTTC.

The rearrangement links TRBV6-2 or TRBV6-3 to TRBJ2-3; no definite D call. This CDR3 region has 14 residues. V was trimmed by 2 bases and J by 0 bases, leaving 6 bases between them. Germline V lookup: CDR1 MNHEY, CDR2 SVGEGT. The CDR3 sequence is CASSYARSTDTQYF. DNA of the CDR3: TGTGCCAGCAGTTACGCGCGGAGCACAGATACGCAGTATTTT.

The V and J genes are TRBV5-1 and TRBJ1-2; D is uncertain. V lost 3 bases to trimming and J lost 4 bases, with 4 bases between them. The germline V gene has CDR1 SGHRS and CDR2 YFSETQ. The CDR3 covers 11 residues. The CDR3 DNA reads TGCGCCAGCAGCTCGGGCTATGGCTACACCTTC. Translating it yields CASSSGYGYTF.

This rearrangement joins TRBV2 to TRBJ2-1; 7 bases are a match to TRBD2. The V segment lost 6 bases and the J segment 12 bases; nucleotides outside the gene matches: 17. There are 15 residues in the CDR3. Germline V gene lookup returns CDR1 SNHLY and CDR2 FYNNEI. The CDR3 protein is CASRGEGSVLIGQFF. The CDR3 region has the DNA TGTGCCAGCAGGGGGGAGGGTAGTGTCCTTATTGGGCAGTTCTTC.

This clone was seen once. The V and J genes are TRBV2 and TRBJ2-6; tentative D call: TRBD1 (5 bases). The V end was cut by 6 bases, the J end by 0 bases, with 9 bases between. The CDR3 runs 15 residues. Germline lookup yields CDR1 SNHLY and CDR2 FYNNEI. The CDR3 DNA reads as TGTGCCAGCAGAGGCGACAGCTCTGGGGCCAACGTCCTGACTTTC. Residues: CASRGDSSGANVLTF.

V usage is TRBV11-2 and J usage is TRBJ1-4, with D unresolved. Deletions cut 2 bases from V and 8 bases from J, with 18 bases between. CDR1 is SGHAT, CDR2 FQNNGV, per germline. The CDR3 totals 16 residues. The CDR3, as DNA: TGTGCCAGCAGCTTAAGCGGGGTCTCGGGTAAAGAAAAACTGTTTTTT. Translation gives CASSLSGVSGKEKLFF. Looking up the rest from reference TRBV11-2 and TRBJ1-4 gives the full variable domain: EAGVAQSPRYKIIEKRQSVAFWCNPISGHATLYWYQQILGQGPKLLIQFQNNGVVDDSQLPKDRFSAERLKGVDSTLKIQPAKLEDSAVYLCASSLSGVSGKEKLFFGSGTQLSVL.

About this clone: This same CDR3 is encoded by further DNA sequences in the sample. The J gene is TRBJ2-5, the V gene TRBV5-1; D perhaps matches TRBD2 (5 bases). The CDR3 loop spans 14 amino acids. The V end was cut by 0 bases, the J end by 2 bases, with 8 bases between. Germline V CDR1 and CDR2: SGHRS, YFSETQ. For the CDR3, the DNA is TGCGCCAGCAGCTTGGCCGCGGGTCAAGAGACCCAGTACTTC. This translates into CASSLAAGQETQYF.

This chain uses TRBV10-3 with TRBJ1-2; 7 nucleotides match TRBD1. With V trimmed by 6 bases and J by 5 bases, 12 bases remained unmatched. The CDR3 has 15 amino acids. Germline CDR1 ENHRY, CDR2 SYGVKD. DNA of the CDR3: TGTGCCATCAGGCAGTCGACAGGGCTAGAGTATGGCTACACCTTC. Protein: CAIRQSTGLEYGYTF.

V and J are TRBV5-5 and TRBJ2-7, with D possibly being TRBD1 (5 bases). The CDR3 loop spans 13 amino acids. Trimming shortened V by 5 bases and J by 0 bases, and 9 bases separated the two germline ends. CDR1 and CDR2 from the germline V gene are SGHKS and YYEKEE (reference sequence). The CDR3 DNA is TGTGCCAGCAGGGTACAGGCCTCCTACGAGCAGTACTTC. It codes for CASRVQASYEQYF.

This clone appeared a few times. The chain links TRBV6-5 to TRBJ2-3; D uncertain. Germline-derived CDR1 and CDR2 are MNHEY and SVGAGI. The CDR3 has 11 residues. V was pared by 7 bases and J by 4 bases, with 6 bases between. DNA of the CDR3: TGTGCCAGCAAATCCGCAGATACGCAGTATTTT. Its protein is CASKSADTQYF.

This clone was seen a few times. The genes are TRBV6-1 and TRBJ1-2; D ambiguous. There are 14 residues in the CDR3. The V and J ends lost 1 base and 5 bases respectively, with 11 bases between them. Germline loops: CDR1 MNHNS, CDR2 SASEGT. CDR3 sequence reads: CASSEVGAAYGYTF. In nucleotides, the CDR3 is TGTGCCAGCAGTGAAGTAGGAGCTGCGTATGGCTACACCTTC.

CDR3 residues: CASSIAPFRQGATTGELFF. DNA for the CDR3: TGTGCCAGTAGTATAGCCCCGTTTAGGCAGGGGGCCACCACCGGGGAGCTGTTTTTT. The V and J genes are TRBV19 and TRBJ2-2; 8 bases align to TRBD1. From germline, CDR1 is LNHDA and CDR2 SQIVND (reference sequence). With V trimmed by 1 base and J by 4 bases, 14 bases remained unmatched. The CDR3 length is 19 residues.

The chain joins TRBV7-2 to TRBJ2-1; D gene uncertain. V lost 8 bases and J 3 bases, leaving 17 bases between the germline ends. Germline lookup yields CDR1 SGHTA and CDR2 FQGNSA. The CDR3 sequence is 15 residues long. In DNA form, the CDR3 reads TGTGCCAGCGGCGCCCGGGTTTCGGGCTACAATGAGCAGTTCTTC. Translating it yields CASGARVSGYNEQFF.

J is TRBJ2-7 and V is TRBV5-5; D is possibly TRBD1 (6 bases). CDR1 and CDR2 from the germline V gene are SGHKS and YYEKEE (reference sequence). With 0 bases removed from V and 1 base from J, the gap between germline ends came to 17 bases. This CDR3 has 17 residues. The CDR3 reads CASSLARTVDFSYEQYF. Written as DNA, the CDR3 is TGTGCCAGCAGCTTGGCCCGGACAGTGGACTTTTCCTACGAGCAGTACTTC.

In its sample, this clone was seen once. The V and J genes are TRBV5-1 and TRBJ1-1, with D perhaps matching TRBD1 (5 bases). The CDR3 runs 14 residues. Looked up from germline, CDR1 is SGHRS and CDR2 is YFSETQ. V lost 3 bases, J lost 4 bases, and 13 bases lay in between. In DNA form, the CDR3 reads TGCGCCAGCAGCTCAGGACCCGGGGGCACTGAAGCTTTCTTT. Encoded protein: CASSSGPGGTEAFF.

The chain links TRBV3-1 (or the pseudogene TRBV3-2) to TRBJ1-2, with TRBD1 identical over 10 bases. V shed 3 bases, J shed 2 bases, and the junction held 3 bases outside the gene matches. CDR3 length: 15 amino acids. Germline assignment: CDR1 LGHDT and CDR2 YNNKEL (reference sequence). In DNA, the CDR3 is TGTGCCAGCAGCCAGGGACAGGGGTTAAACTATGGCTACACCTTC. It specifies CASSQGQGLNYGYTF.

The genes are TRBV5-1 and TRBJ2-7; D gene uncertain. The CDR3 is made up of 13 amino acids. Germline CDR1 and CDR2: SGHRS and YFSETQ. V was trimmed by 0 bases and J by 2 bases, leaving 6 bases between them. The CDR3 coding sequence is TGCGCCAGCAGCTTGGGAGAGGCCTACGAGCAGTACTTC. Translated: CASSLGEAYEQYF. Full variable domain (missing parts from reference TRBV5-1 and TRBJ2-7): KAGVTQTPRYLIKTRGQQVTLSCSPISGHRSVSWYQQTPGQGLQFLFEYFSETQRNKGNFPGRFSGRQFSNSRSEMNVSTLELGDSALYLCASSLGEAYEQYFGPGTRLTVT.

This chain uses TRBV11-2 with TRBJ1-4; 7 nucleotides align to TRBD1. This CDR3 spans 16 amino acids. After removal of 0 bases from V and 8 bases from J, the junction contained 9 bases not matched to a gene. In germline, CDR1 is SGHAT, CDR2 FQNNGV. CDR3 sequence: CASSLEQGGSLEKLFF. The CDR3, as DNA: TGTGCCAGCAGCTTAGAGCAGGGGGGTTCCCTGGAAAAACTGTTTTTT.

The chain combines TRBV2 with TRBJ2-7, with 7 nucleotides matching TRBD2. Germline CDR1 reads SNHLY; CDR2 reads FYNNEI. The CDR3 contains 12 residues. V shed 6 bases, J shed 6 bases, and the junction held 5 bases outside the gene matches. CDR3 DNA: TGTGCCAGCAGGGGAACTAGCGTCGAGCAGTACTTC. Amino acids: CASRGTSVEQYF.

J is TRBJ1-4 and V is TRBV5-5; D is uncertain. With 6 bases removed from V and 5 bases from J, the gap between germline ends came to 17 bases. The CDR3 consists of 15 residues. Germline V gene lookup returns CDR1 SGHKS and CDR2 YYEKEE (reference sequence). The CDR3 loop is CASNPTRESNEKLFF. The CDR3 DNA follows: TGTGCCAGCAACCCCACACGGGAGTCCAATGAAAAACTGTTTTTT.

V is TRBV28 and J is TRBJ2-7; perhaps TRBD2 as D (5 bases). CDR1 and CDR2 from the germline V gene are MDHEN and SYDVKM. V lost 5 bases and J lost 4, with 15 bases in between. The CDR3 spans 14 residues. The CDR3 region has the DNA TGTGCCAGCAGTCCTCCCCTTGCGGGTTACGAGCAGTACTTC. Protein sequence: CASSPPLAGYEQYF.

This chain uses TRBV2 with TRBJ2-2; 9 bases fit TRBD1. V lost 7 bases and J lost 5; bases outside the gene matches: 2. CDR1 and CDR2 from the germline V gene are SNHLY and FYNNEI. The CDR3 runs 13 residues. Here the CDR3 DNA reads TGTGCCAGCAAGGGACAGGGAACCGGGGAGCTGTTTTTT. This codes for CASKGQGTGELFF.